This T cell receptor (beta chain) was sequenced in a study of T cells in Graves' hyperthyroidism and ophthalmopathy. In this sample, this clonotype turned up many times. Calling Graves' hyperthyroidism stable meant ophthalmopathy did not progress within 18 months. Newly diagnosed hyperthyroidism patients aged 18 to 65 years had disease lasting under 2 months. More than 9.5 ml fresh peripheral blood yielded the PBMCs. Amplified TCR beta CDR3 regions derived from RNA transcripts. First-round RT-PCR of the TCR CDR3 relied on the HTBI primer set. Each CDR3 protein gets one entry after TCRdb re-called the multiplex PCR reads with MiXCR. The data show roughly 700,000 distinct CDR3 sequences, with approximately 14% seen just once and roughly 10% held by the top ten. Germline-derived CDR1 and CDR2 are SGHVS and FQNEAQ. Deletions cut 2 bases from V and 4 bases from J, with 15 bases between. The CDR3 loop spans 16 amino acids.

J is TRBJ2-1 and V is TRBV7-8; D perhaps matches TRBD1 (5 bases). Specimen: blood. This TCR came from a woman in her late teens or twenties with Graves' hyperthyroidism. The CDR3 reads CASSLTEKRGYNEQFF. CDR3 nucleotides: TGTGCCAGCAGCTTAACAGAAAAAAGGGGTTACAATGAGCAGTTCTTC.